The clone carrying this T cell receptor (beta chain) came up a few times. The data were taken from a study of human T cells and chemical hapten exposure. The wider study: 2% DPC was applied to around 2 cm by around 2 cm of upper inner arm skin for sensitization.

Time point in this sample: patch test 1, 2 weeks after DPC sensitization. The treatment denotes: therapeutic diphenylcyclopropenone sensitization with weekly scalp DPC. TCRdb reanalysed the RACE reads using MiXCR and keeps one entry per CDR3 protein. The profile covers around 100,000 distinct CDR3 sequences, with 9.5% to 12% appearing a single time and under 4.5% taken by the ten largest. V lost 1 base and J lost 1, with 12 bases in between. The V gene's germline CDR1 is SGHRS and CDR2 YFSETQ. CDR3 length: 15 amino acids. The J gene is TRBJ2-7, the V gene TRBV5-1; a possible D gene is TRBD2 (6 bases). The sequence came from a woman aged 40 to 50 with alopecia areata. Some clones in this sample may be carry-over from other donors' samples. Material: whole blood, obtained in connection with sensitization to the hapten diphenylcyclopropenone (DPC). In nucleotides, the CDR3 is TGCGCCAGCAGCTTGTATAGCGGCCCTTCCTACGAGCAGTACTTC. It specifies CASSLYSGPSYEQYF.